This TCR beta chain was documented in a study of blood T cell repertoires in COVID-19. Across the study: Collection of acute and convalescent COVID-19 samples took place in the United States, Italy and Spain. Sources were T cells, B-cell-depleted T cells, or PBMCs; the material itself was cDNA or gDNA.

Clones were sequenced by immunoSEQ multiplex PCR, and TCRdb holds only the in-frame ones, with some missing. Of 250,000 to 350,000 clones in the sample, less than 90% were seen once. CDR3 length equals 12 residues. What was sequenced was peripheral blood. The sequence was collected from a woman aged 70-85 years with COVID-19, enrolled during active disease. The chain joins TRBV12-1 to TRBJ2-7; TRBD1, as called in the table, went unchecked against the DNA. TRBV12-1 is noted as a pseudogene. The chain's CDR3 is CASGTGYSEQYF. DNA of the CDR3: TGTGCCAGCGGGACAGGGTATAGCGAGCAGTACTTC.